This TCR beta chain was found in a study of cytomegalovirus exposure and HLA in healthy donors. Study-wide background: As an earlier analysis found, 150 million to 200 million T cells yielded 90 million to 140 million unique TCR beta sequences.

Study observations and caveats: Among the CMV-associated chains, a few were confirmed in vitro as specific for CMV antigens. The records held CMV serostatus as the only immune exposure information.

This CDR3 is 14 amino acids long. Germline V gene sequence: CDR1 MNHEY, CDR2 SMNVEV (reference sequence). V lost 7 bases, J lost 0 bases, and 2 bases stayed unmatched. As regards this clone: Its specificity is unknown.

The PCR made use of 60 Vbeta and 13 Jbeta primers. The assay was immunoSEQ multiplex PCR, and TCRdb's table has in-frame clones only and misses some. The sample carries under 150,000 clones, about 79% recorded once. This clonotype originated in a male donor in good health and CMV-seronegative. The sequencing input was PBMCs. The rearrangement uses TRBV27 and TRBJ2-1; 8 bases fit TRBD2. CDR3 sequence: CASTAGGSYNEQFF. The CDR3 DNA follows: TGTGCCAGCACCGCGGGAGGCTCCTACAATGAGCAGTTCTTC.